This T cell receptor (beta chain) was identified in a study of blood T cell repertoires in COVID-19 (TCRdb year 2020). About the full investigation: Samples covering the acute and convalescent phases of COVID-19 were provided by collaborators in the United States, Italy and Spain. Subjects who had been exposed to COVID-19, were actively infected with it, or had recovered from it provided the deeply sampled blood TCRbeta repertoires that made up the dataset. The material from the prospective study consisted of cDNA or gDNA derived from T cells, B-cell-depleted T cells, or PBMCs. Samples came from the ongoing ImmuneRACE study (first 160 participants) plus 1,254 subjects from 6 global collaborators. A de-identified subject ID, COVID-19 status, age in years and sex were almost always included in the sample metadata. HLA class I and class II types, where available, came from metadata supplied by the sample provider rather than from assay-based typing. The repertoires were made available in a free public database intended to serve as a resource for research on the immune response to SARS-CoV-2. Broad study findings and their caveats: The quantity of clinical and demographic metadata differed by source and by participant and was supplied without curation.

TCRbeta CDR3 regions were amplified from genomic DNA by means of the immunoSEQ Assay, a bias-controlled multiplex PCR. In the original analysis: Within the assay, amplification of reference gene primers was used to estimate how many nucleated cells each sample contained. Sequence reads were collapsed and filtered to measure the absolute abundance of every unique TCRbeta CDR3 rearrangement. For each sample, productive Simpson clonality was calculated as the square root of Simpson's diversity index over productive rearrangements. TCRdb carries this immuneACCESS record with in-frame sequences only. Its versions omit some clonotypes, under half of them owing to an unresolved V gene in the studies checked, with the rest unexplained. For V, J and clone size, that table is used; D and trimming come from the DNA. Here the sample has some 210,000 clones; around 88% occur a single time. The ten largest clones capture 2.9% of the sample.

The germline V gene encodes CDR1 MDHEN and CDR2 SYDVKM. Trimming removed 4 bases from V and 3 bases from J, leaving 16 bases between the germline ends. Spanning cysteine to phenylalanine, the CDR3 consists of 15 amino acids. Only the CDR3 region is kept as DNA, spanning 45 bases read in frame from base 1. About this clone: Its antigen is still unknown. There are no base qualities to consult, and no much larger clone falls within one base.

The collaborating institutions used their own protocols to collect whole blood in K2EDTA tubes. For TCRbeta analysis, collaborators shipped samples as frozen whole blood, isolated PBMCs, or DNA extracted from either of those sample types. The source is a man between 50 and 59 years old with active or convalescent COVID-19. The sequenced sample was peripheral blood. The V gene is TRBV28 and the J gene is TRBJ2-7; the D segment cannot be called with confidence. Here the CDR3 is given as CASSSEVGGVYEQYF. The nucleotides read TGTGCCAGCAGTTCCGAGGTGGGTGGAGTCTACGAGCAGTACTTC. Full variable domain (CDR3 extended with the reference TRBV28 and TRBJ2-7 proteins): DVKVTQSSRYLVKRTGEKVFLECVQDMDHENMFWYRQDPGLGLRLIYFSYDVKMKEKGDIPEGYSVSREKKERFSLILESASTNQTSMYLCASSSEVGGVYEQYFGPGTRLTVT.